This T cell receptor (beta chain) stems from a study of post-analysis software for immune sequencing data. General study results and limits: Four or five TRBV segments (TRBV5-6, TRBV5-1 and TRBV20-1 among them) occurred more frequently in patients than in controls.

At least ten counts were recorded for this clonotype. Its antigen is undetermined. V shed 5 bases, J shed 4 bases, and the junction held 12 bases outside the gene matches. This CDR3 region has 17 residues. Tagging with unique molecular identifiers was a feature of the TCR beta cDNA libraries. From the PCR reads, TCRdb called clonotypes with MiXCR, one entry per CDR3 protein. The sample has about 430,000 distinct CDR3 sequences; approximately 38% are singletons. The gene calls are TRBV12-3 or TRBV12-4 and TRBJ2-7; 12 bases map to TRBD2. The sequenced sample was blood. This clonotype was obtained from a girl aged 2 to 10 with multiple sclerosis. The CDR3 sequence is CASSPSRLAGVLYEQYF. CDR3 bases: TGTGCCAGCAGTCCCTCCCGACTAGCGGGGGTCCTGTACGAGCAGTACTTC.